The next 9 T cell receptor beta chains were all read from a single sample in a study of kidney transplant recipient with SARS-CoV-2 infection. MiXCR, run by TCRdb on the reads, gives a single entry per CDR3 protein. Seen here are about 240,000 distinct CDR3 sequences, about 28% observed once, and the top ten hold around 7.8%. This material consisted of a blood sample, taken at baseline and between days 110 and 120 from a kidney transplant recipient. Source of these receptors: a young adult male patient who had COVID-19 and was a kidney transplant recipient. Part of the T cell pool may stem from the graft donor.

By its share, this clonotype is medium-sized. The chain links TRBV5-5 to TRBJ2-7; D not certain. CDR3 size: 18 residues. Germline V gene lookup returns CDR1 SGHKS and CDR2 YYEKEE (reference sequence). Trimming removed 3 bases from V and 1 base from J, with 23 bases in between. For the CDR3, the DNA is TGTGCCAGCAGCTACCAACTTAATCTCCAAGGGTATTCCTACGAGCAGTACTTC. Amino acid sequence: CASSYQLNLQGYSYEQYF.

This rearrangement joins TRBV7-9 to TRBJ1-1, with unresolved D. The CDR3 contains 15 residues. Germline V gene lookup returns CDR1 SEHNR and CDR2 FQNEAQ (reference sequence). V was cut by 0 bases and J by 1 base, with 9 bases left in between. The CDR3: CASSLAATANTEAFF. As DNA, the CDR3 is TGTGCCAGCAGCTTAGCGGCCACGGCGAACACTGAAGCTTTCTTT.

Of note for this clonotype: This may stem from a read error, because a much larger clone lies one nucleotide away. In nucleotides, the CDR3 is TGTGCCAGCAGTGGAAAAGGCTTGACACAAAGTCGGGCCAACGTCCTGCCTTTC. Amino acids: CASSGKGLTQSRANVLPF. This chain connects TRBV28 to TRBJ2-6; D is uncertain. Germline V gene data show CDR1 as MDHEN and CDR2 as SYDVKM. The CDR3 is 18 amino acids. Complete variable domain (other parts from reference TRBV28 and TRBJ2-6): DVKVTQSSRYLVKRTGEKVFLECVQDMDHENMFWYRQDPGLGLRLIYFSYDVKMKEKGDIPEGYSVSREKKERFSLILESASTNQTSMYLCASSGKGLTQSRANVLPFGAGSRLTVL.

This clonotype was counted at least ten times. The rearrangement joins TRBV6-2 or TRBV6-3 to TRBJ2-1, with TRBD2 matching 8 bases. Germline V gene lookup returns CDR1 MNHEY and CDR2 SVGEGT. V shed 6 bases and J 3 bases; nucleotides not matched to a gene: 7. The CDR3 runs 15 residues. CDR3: CASRPGGAVYNEQFF. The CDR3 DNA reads TGTGCCAGCAGACCCGGGGGGGCAGTCTACAATGAGCAGTTCTTC.

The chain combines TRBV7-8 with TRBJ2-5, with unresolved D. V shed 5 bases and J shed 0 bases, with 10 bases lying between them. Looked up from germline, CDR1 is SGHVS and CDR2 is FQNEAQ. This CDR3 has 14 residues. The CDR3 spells CASSRGRNQETQYF. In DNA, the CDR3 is TGTGCCAGCAGCCGAGGACGGAACCAAGAGACCCAGTACTTC. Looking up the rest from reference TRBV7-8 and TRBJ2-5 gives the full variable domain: GAGVSQSPRYKVAKRGQDVALRCDPISGHVSLFWYQQALGQGPEFLTYFQNEAQLDKSGLPSDRFFAERPEGSVSTLKIQRTQQEDSAVYLCASSRGRNQETQYFGPGTRLLVL.

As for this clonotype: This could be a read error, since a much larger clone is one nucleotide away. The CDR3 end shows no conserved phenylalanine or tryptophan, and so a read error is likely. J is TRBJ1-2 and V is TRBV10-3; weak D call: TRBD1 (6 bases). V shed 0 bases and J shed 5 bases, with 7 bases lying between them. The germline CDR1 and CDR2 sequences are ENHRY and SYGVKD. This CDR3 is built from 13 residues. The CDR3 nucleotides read TGTGCCATCAGTGAGTCGCAGGGGTATGGCTACACCCTC. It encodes CAISESQGYGYTL.

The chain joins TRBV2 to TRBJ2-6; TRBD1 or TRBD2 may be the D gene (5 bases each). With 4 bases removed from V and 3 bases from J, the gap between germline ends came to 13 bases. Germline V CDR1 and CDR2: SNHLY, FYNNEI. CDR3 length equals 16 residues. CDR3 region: CASSGGGAGGANVLTF. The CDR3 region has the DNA TGTGCCAGCAGTGGCGGTGGGGCGGGTGGGGCCAACGTCCTGACTTTC.

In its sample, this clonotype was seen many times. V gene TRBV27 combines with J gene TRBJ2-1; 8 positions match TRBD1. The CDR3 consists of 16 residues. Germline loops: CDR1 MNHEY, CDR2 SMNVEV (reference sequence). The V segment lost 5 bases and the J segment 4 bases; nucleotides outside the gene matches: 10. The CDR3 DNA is TGTGCCAGCAGTCCTACACCGGACAGGGTTTACAATGAGCAGTTCTTC. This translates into CASSPTPDRVYNEQFF.

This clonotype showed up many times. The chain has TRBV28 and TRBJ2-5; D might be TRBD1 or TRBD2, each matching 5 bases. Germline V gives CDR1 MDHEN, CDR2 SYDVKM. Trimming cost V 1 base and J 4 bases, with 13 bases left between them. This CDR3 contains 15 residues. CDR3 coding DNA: TGTGCCAGCAGTTTATCAGGACGGGGCGGAGAGACCCAGTACTTC. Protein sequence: CASSLSGRGGETQYF.